This TCR beta chain was identified in a study of blood T cell repertoires in COVID-19. The wider study: COVID-19 samples, acute and convalescent, were from the United States, Italy and Spain. Nucleic acid was either cDNA or gDNA, and it came from T cells, B-cell-depleted T cells, or PBMCs.

The CDR3 consists of 13 residues. The V gene lost 6 bases and the J gene lost 4 bases, with 15 bases spanning the gap. Germline CDR1 is SQVTM and CDR2 is ANQGSEA. As handled by the study authors: From reference gene primer amplification, estimates of nucleated cell counts were derived. TCRdb keeps only in-frame clones here, not all; method: immunoSEQ multiplex PCR. V and J calls and clone size are those listed in that table; D and trimming were worked out from the DNA. The sample includes about 59,000 clones, about 89% of them seen just once. This clone has more than one count but fewer than ten. The TCR originated in a man aged 55 to 70 with active or convalescent COVID-19. The sample comprised peripheral blood. The chain links TRBV29-1 to TRBJ1-1; D may be TRBD1 (5 bases). CDR3 nucleotide sequence: TGCAGCGTCGAGCAGGGAAAGCGCACTGAAGCTTTCTTT. Translating gives CSVEQGKRTEAFF.